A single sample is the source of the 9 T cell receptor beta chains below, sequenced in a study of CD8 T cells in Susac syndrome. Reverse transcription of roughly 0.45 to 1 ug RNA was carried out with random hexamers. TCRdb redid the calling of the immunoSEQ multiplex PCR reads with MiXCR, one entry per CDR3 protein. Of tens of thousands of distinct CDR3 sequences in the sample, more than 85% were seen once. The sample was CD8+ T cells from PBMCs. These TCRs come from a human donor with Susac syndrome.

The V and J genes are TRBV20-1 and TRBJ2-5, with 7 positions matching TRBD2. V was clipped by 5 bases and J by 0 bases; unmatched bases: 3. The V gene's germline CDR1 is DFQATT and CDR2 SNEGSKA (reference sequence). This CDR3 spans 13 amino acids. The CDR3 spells CSAGRENQETQYF. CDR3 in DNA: TGCAGTGCTGGGCGGGAGAACCAAGAGACCCAGTACTTC.

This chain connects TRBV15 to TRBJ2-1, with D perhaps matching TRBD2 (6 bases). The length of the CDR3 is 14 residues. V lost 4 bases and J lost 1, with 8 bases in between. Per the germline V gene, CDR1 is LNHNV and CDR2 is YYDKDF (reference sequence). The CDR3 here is CATSIRESYNEQFF. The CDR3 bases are TGTGCCACCAGCATCCGGGAGTCCTACAATGAGCAGTTCTTC.

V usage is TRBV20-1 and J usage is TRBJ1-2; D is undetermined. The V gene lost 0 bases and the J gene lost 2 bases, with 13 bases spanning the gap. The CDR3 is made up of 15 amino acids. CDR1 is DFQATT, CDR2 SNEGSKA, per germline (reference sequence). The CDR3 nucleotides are TGCAGTGCTAGAGATGAGTTCGGGCAGAACTATGGCTACACCTTC. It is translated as CSARDEFGQNYGYTF.

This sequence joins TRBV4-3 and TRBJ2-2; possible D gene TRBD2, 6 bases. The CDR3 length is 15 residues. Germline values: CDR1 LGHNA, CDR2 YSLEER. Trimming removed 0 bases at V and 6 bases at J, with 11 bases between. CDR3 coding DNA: TGCGCCAGCAGCCAAGAGTTGCAGCGGGCCGGGGAGCTGTTTTTT. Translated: CASSQELQRAGELFF.

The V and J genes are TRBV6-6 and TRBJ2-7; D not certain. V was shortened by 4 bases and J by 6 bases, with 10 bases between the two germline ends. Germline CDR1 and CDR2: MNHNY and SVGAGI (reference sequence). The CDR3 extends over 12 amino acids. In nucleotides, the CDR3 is TGTGCCAGCAGTTTTCCAGATGGCGAGCAGTACTTC. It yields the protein CASSFPDGEQYF.

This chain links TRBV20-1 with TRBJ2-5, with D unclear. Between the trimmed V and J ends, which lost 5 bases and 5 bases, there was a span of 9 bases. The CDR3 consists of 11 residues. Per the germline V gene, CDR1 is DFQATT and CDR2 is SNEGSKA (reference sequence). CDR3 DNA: TGCAGTGCTCGTGACGTGGAGACCCAGTACTTC. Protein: CSARDVETQYF.

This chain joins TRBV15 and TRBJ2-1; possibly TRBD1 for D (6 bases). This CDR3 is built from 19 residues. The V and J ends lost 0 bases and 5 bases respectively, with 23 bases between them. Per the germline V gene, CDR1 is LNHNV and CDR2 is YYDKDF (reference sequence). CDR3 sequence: CATSRDLWRTDEGDNEQFF. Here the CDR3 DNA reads TGTGCCACCAGCAGAGATCTTTGGCGGACCGACGAGGGGGACAATGAGCAGTTCTTC.

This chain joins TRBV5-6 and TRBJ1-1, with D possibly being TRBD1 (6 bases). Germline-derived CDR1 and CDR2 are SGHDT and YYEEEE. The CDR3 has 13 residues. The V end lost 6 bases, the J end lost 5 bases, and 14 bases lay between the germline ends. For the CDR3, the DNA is TGTGCCAGCACCGATGGACAGCGGACTGAAGCTTTCTTT. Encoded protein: CASTDGQRTEAFF.

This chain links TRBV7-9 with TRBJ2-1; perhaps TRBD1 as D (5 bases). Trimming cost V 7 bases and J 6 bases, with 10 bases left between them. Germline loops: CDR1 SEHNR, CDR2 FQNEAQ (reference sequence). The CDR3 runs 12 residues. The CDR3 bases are TGTGCCAGCAAGGCCCAGGGCAATGAGCAGTTCTTC. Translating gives CASKAQGNEQFF. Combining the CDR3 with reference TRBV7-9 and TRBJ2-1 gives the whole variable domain DTGVSQNPRHKITKRGQNVTFRCDPISEHNRLYWYRQTLGQGPEFLTYFQNEAQLEKSRLLSDRFSAERPKGSFSTLEIQRTEQGDSAMYLCASKAQGNEQFFGPGTRLTVL.